This T cell receptor (beta chain) originates from a study of blood T cells in healthy people across ages. Study context: For every two T cells, template switching captured about one barcoded beta molecule.

This clonotype was observed once. What it binds is not known. Germline V CDR1 and CDR2: MNHEY, SVGAGI. V lost 2 bases and J 7 bases, leaving 12 bases between the germline ends. The CDR3 spans 14 residues. With a J-beta primer mix and a sample-barcoded 5' primer, a second PCR ran about 7 to 12 cycles. From each sample, at least 3 million paired-end reads containing CDR3 were obtained. In TCRdb, the 5' RACE reads were re-called with MiXCR into one record per CDR3 protein. The sample yields approximately 780,000 distinct CDR3 sequences, around 24% seen once. Overall study results and limits: Compared with aged donors, long-lived donors showed fewer expanded clones, suggesting selection.

These data are also associated with another study on T cells of mothers and their children. That report adds: From each mother came over 8 million TCR beta CDR3 reads, and from each child came 3 million to 3.5 million.

Specimen: blood. The TCR originated in a boy younger than 18 in good health. This chain joins TRBV6-5 and TRBJ1-5; D is unclear. The CDR3 region is CASSYQVFGQPQHF. The CDR3 DNA follows: TGTGCCAGCAGTTACCAAGTCTTTGGACAGCCCCAGCATTTT.